This T cell receptor beta chain emerged from a study of blood T cells in healthy people across ages. Germline CDR1 and CDR2: SGHAT and FQNNGV. The CDR3 is made up of 13 amino acids. Next came a second PCR, run for about 7 to 12 cycles, which used a sample-barcoded 5' primer along with a J-beta primer mix. One entry per CDR3 protein, called by TCRdb with MiXCR from the 5' RACE reads. This sample has hundreds of thousands of distinct CDR3 sequences, with 45% to 70% found just once. Source material: blood. The receptor was derived from a man in his forties or fifties in good health. This rearrangement joins TRBV11-2 to TRBJ2-4; D not resolved. The J call may be mistaken, given a closer DNA end match to TRBJ2-7. The CDR3 region has the DNA TGTGCCAGCAGCTTACGACATATCGGCGAGCAGTACTTC. As protein: CASSLRHIGEQYF.